A selection of T cell receptor beta chains follows, all from one sample in a study of shared clonotypes between healthy human individuals. Here immunoSEQ multiplex PCR was the method, and the copy in TCRdb shows in-frame clones only, minus some. The data contain 1,400,000 or so clones, 98% of them singletons. The sample was naive CD4+ T cells sorted from blood. These receptors all stem from a man aged 25 to 45 in good health. Each CDR3 is given with its conserved first and last residue. A D gene is named only where the DNA matches it firmly. Clone size, where shown, is once, few, many, or a class for clones that have expanded.

V gene: TRBV5-8
J gene: TRBJ2-1
D gene: TRBD2
clone size: .
CDR3 protein: CASSFRREYNEQFF
CDR3 DNA: TGTGCCAGCAGCTTCCGGCGGGAGTACAATGAGCAGTTCTTC

V gene: TRBV10-1
J gene: TRBJ1-3
D gene: .
clone size: once
CDR3 protein: CASSEAPGGNTIYF
CDR3 DNA: TGCGCCAGCAGCGAAGCCCCCGGGGGAAACACCATATATTTT

V gene: TRBV29-1
J gene: TRBJ2-7
D gene: .
clone size: .
CDR3 protein: CSARVVGKAYEQYF
CDR3 DNA: TGCAGCGCCAGGGTGGTCGGGAAGGCCTACGAGCAGTACTTC

V gene: TRBV27
J gene: TRBJ1-5
D gene: .
clone size: .
CDR3 protein: CASSLRSAPNQPQHF
CDR3 DNA: TGTGCCAGCAGTTTAAGATCCGCGCCGAATCAGCCCCAGCATTTT

V gene: TRBV14
J gene: TRBJ2-7
D gene: .
clone size: .
CDR3 protein: CASSQGPGHYEQYF
CDR3 DNA: TGTGCCAGCAGCCAAGGTCCAGGGCACTACGAGCAGTACTTC

V gene: TRBV7-2
J gene: TRBJ2-7
D gene: TRBD2
clone size: .
CDR3 protein: CASSIGLGIETSYEQYF
CDR3 DNA: TGTGCCAGCAGCATAGGACTAGGGATAGAGACGTCCTACGAGCAGTACTTC

V gene: TRBV28
J gene: TRBJ2-2
D gene: TRBD1
clone size: .
CDR3 protein: CASTRGNGELFF
CDR3 DNA: TGTGCCAGCACCAGGGGGAATGGGGAGCTGTTTTTT

V gene: TRBV6-1
J gene: TRBJ1-5
D gene: .
clone size: .
CDR3 protein: CASSELIGGVSNQPQHF
CDR3 DNA: TGTGCCAGCAGTGAACTGATTGGGGGGGTTAGCAATCAGCCCCAGCATTTT

V gene: TRBV5-6
J gene: TRBJ2-2
D gene: .
clone size: once
CDR3 protein: CASSQDLFNTGELFF
CDR3 DNA: TGTGCCAGCAGCCAGGACCTATTTAACACCGGGGAGCTGTTTTTT

V gene: TRBV7-3
J gene: TRBJ2-7
D gene: TRBD2
clone size: .
CDR3 protein: CASSEQAGGPYEQYF
CDR3 DNA: TGTGCCAGCAGCGAACAAGCGGGAGGGCCATACGAGCAGTACTTC

V gene: TRBV9
J gene: TRBJ2-7
D gene: .
clone size: .
CDR3 protein: CASSVGGFVYEQYF
CDR3 DNA: TGTGCCAGCAGCGTAGGGGGCTTCGTCTACGAGCAGTACTTC

V gene: TRBV7-3
J gene: TRBJ1-5
D gene: .
clone size: .
CDR3 protein: CASSSNRASNQPQHF
CDR3 DNA: TGTGCCAGCAGCTCCAACAGGGCTAGCAATCAGCCCCAGCATTTT

V gene: TRBV5-8
J gene: TRBJ2-1
D gene: TRBD2
clone size: once
CDR3 protein: CASPSSGRSHNEQFF
CDR3 DNA: TGTGCCAGCCCCTCTAGCGGGAGGTCCCACAATGAGCAGTTCTTC

V gene: TRBV7-9
J gene: TRBJ1-2
D gene: .
clone size: .
CDR3 protein: CASSVSTGLRGYTF
CDR3 DNA: TGTGCCAGCAGCGTAAGCACAGGTTTACGAGGCTACACCTTC

V gene: TRBV18
J gene: TRBJ2-2
D gene: .
clone size: .
CDR3 protein: CASSPLADIYTGELFF
CDR3 DNA: TGTGCCAGCTCACCATTGGCGGACATTTACACCGGGGAGCTGTTTTTT

V gene: TRBV7-6
J gene: TRBJ2-7
D gene: TRBD1
clone size: .
CDR3 protein: CASSSNRDRGFYEQYF
CDR3 DNA: TGTGCCAGCAGCTCAAACCGGGACAGGGGTTTCTACGAGCAGTACTTC

V gene: TRBV5-1
J gene: TRBJ2-7
D gene: .
clone size: once
CDR3 protein: CASSLGAGNAYEQYF
CDR3 DNA: TGCGCCAGCAGCTTGGGGGCGGGCAATGCCTACGAGCAGTACTTC

V gene: TRBV5-1
J gene: TRBJ2-7
D gene: TRBD1
clone size: .
CDR3 protein: CASREGAYEQYF
CDR3 DNA: TGCGCCAGCAGAGAGGGGGCGTACGAGCAGTACTTC

V gene: TRBV15
J gene: TRBJ2-7
D gene: .
clone size: .
CDR3 protein: CATSRDLVSWYF
CDR3 DNA: TGTGCCACCAGCAGAGATCTCGTGTCTTGGTACTTC

V gene: TRBV5-5
J gene: TRBJ2-3
D gene: TRBD2
clone size: .
CDR3 protein: CASSRLAGLTDTQYF
CDR3 DNA: TGTGCCAGCAGCCGACTAGCGGGACTCACAGATACGCAGTATTTT

V gene: TRBV9
J gene: TRBJ1-5
D gene: TRBD1
clone size: .
CDR3 protein: CASSLTGEGEPQHF
CDR3 DNA: TGTGCCAGCAGCCTCACAGGGGAAGGGGAGCCCCAGCATTTT